This paragraph covers one TCR beta chain sequence. These data originate in a study of T-cell memory formation after mild COVID-19. CDR3 length: 15 residues. V shed 5 bases, J shed 3 bases, and the junction held 6 bases outside the gene matches. Germline CDR1 is SGHTA and CDR2 is FQGNSA. MiXCR, applied by TCRdb to the 5' RACE reads, yields one record per CDR3 protein. The data show approximately 580,000 distinct CDR3 sequences, with roughly 22% seen just once and under 15% held by the top ten. The source is an adult woman who had mild COVID-19 (a few samples of this study predate the infection). Cell type and time point are not known. The sample comprised PBMCs or a T cell subset sorted from them (not recorded which). This sequence joins TRBV7-2 and TRBJ1-2; 10 bases line up with TRBD1. CDR3 sequence (DNA): TGTGCCAGCAGCCTTCGGACAGGGGGGGACTATGGCTACACCTTC. It encodes CASSLRTGGDYGYTF.